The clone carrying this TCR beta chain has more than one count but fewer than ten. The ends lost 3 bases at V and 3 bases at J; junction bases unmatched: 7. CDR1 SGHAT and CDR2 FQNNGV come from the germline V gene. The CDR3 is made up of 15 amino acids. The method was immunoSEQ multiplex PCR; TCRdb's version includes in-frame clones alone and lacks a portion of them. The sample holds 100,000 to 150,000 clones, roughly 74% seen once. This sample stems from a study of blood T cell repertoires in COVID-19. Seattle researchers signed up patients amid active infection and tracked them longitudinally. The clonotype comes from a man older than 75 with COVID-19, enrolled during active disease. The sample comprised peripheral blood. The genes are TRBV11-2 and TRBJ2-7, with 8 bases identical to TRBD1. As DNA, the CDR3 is TGTGCCAGCAGCTTTGGGGGGACAGGTGACTACGAGCAGTACTTC. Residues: CASSFGGTGDYEQYF.